Described below is a single T cell receptor (beta chain) sequence and its context. Its antigen is as yet unknown. One end of the junction does not line up with germline, which may come from a read error. The CDR3 loop spans 13 amino acids. The V gene's germline CDR1 is KGHDR and CDR2 SFDVKD. By two-round multiplex PCR, the TCR beta CDR3 was amplified from genomic DNA. Primers targeting each individual TRBV and TRBJ gene were applied in first-round PCR. TCRdb used MiXCR to reprocess the multiplex PCR reads, holding one entry per CDR3 protein. The table shows roughly 14,000 distinct CDR3 sequences, with about 32% occurring only once. This specimen comes from a study of prognosis after radiotherapy for stage I lung cancer. Overall study: Radiotherapy: SBRT, 3 to 5 fractions, biologically effective dose at least 100 Gy. Radiotherapy preceded distant metastases in a handful of patients (median roughly 7 months); over 12 showed no significant progression.

General study points: Lower post-radiation Shannon entropy was seen in patients who went on to develop distant metastases. Patients with metastases reportedly showed TRBV and TRBJ gene usage that differed from patients without metastases.

This TCR derives from a donor older than 45 with non-small cell lung cancer. V is TRBV24-1 and J is TRBJ1-5; D possibly corresponds to TRBD1 (6 bases). Sequenced material: PBMCs, taken before or after stereotactic body radiation therapy (not recorded which). The CDR3 sequence is CATSDRGAQPQHF. Here the CDR3 DNA reads TGTGCCACCAGTGACAGGGGCGCTCAGCCCCAACATTTT.